Listed below are T cell receptor beta chains from one sample, sequenced in a study of cytomegalovirus exposure and HLA in healthy donors. Only in-frame clones appear in the TCRdb table, and some are missing; sequencing was by immunoSEQ multiplex PCR. This sample has 130,000 or so clones, with approximately 8.9% found just once. The sample was PBMCs. The receptor source for this set is a woman aged 40 to 50 in good health and CMV-seropositive. Both conserved end residues are part of each CDR3. D genes are given only for firm matches. Expanded clones are given a class, and other clones once, few, many or no size at all.

J: TRBJ2-1; V: TRBV5-1; D: TRBD2; size: -; DNA: TGCGCCAGCAGCTTGGTATCTAGCGGGGGGTCGCAGTTCTTC; CDR3: CASSLVSSGGSQFF
J: TRBJ2-7; V: TRBV6-5; D: TRBD1; size: -; DNA: TGTGCCAGCAGTTACTCGAGAGGGGGCATAGGGTACGAGCAGTACTTC; CDR3: CASSYSRGGIGYEQYF
J: TRBJ1-2; V: TRBV4-1; D: -; size: few; DNA: TGCGCCAGCGGGACGGCCCGAACAGGGACGGGGGGCTACACCTTC; CDR3: CASGTARTGTGGYTF
J: TRBJ1-5; V: TRBV29-1; D: -; size: -; DNA: TGCAGCGTAGTAACAGGACTAGGACAGCCCCAGCATTTT; CDR3: CSVVTGLGQPQHF
J: TRBJ2-2; V: TRBV10-3; D: -; size: -; DNA: TGTGCCATCAGAGTAGAGGCATCCGGGGAGCTGTTTTTT; CDR3: CAIRVEASGELFF
J: TRBJ2-2; V: TRBV5-1; D: TRBD2; size: -; DNA: TGCGCCAGCAGTCTGAACCCACTAGCGGGCCTGAACACCGGGGAGCTGTTTTTT; CDR3: CASSLNPLAGLNTGELFF
J: TRBJ1-2; V: TRBV29-1; D: -; size: few; DNA: TGCAGCGTTGACCCGGACGGGGGAGGCTATGGCTACACCTTC; CDR3: CSVDPDGGGYGYTF
J: TRBJ2-5; V: TRBV6-1; D: TRBD1; size: few; DNA: TGTGCCAGCAGTAGACAGGGCCAAGAGACCCAGTACTTC; CDR3: CASSRQGQETQYF
J: TRBJ1-5; V: TRBV28; D: -; size: -; DNA: TGTGCCAGCAGGCAGAATCAGGGTCTCAATCAGCCCCAGCATTTT; CDR3: CASRQNQGLNQPQHF
J: TRBJ2-3; V: TRBV6-5; D: -; size: -; DNA: TGTGCCAGCAGTTTAGGACAGCCGACAGATACGCAGTATTTT; CDR3: CASSLGQPTDTQYF
J: TRBJ2-5; V: TRBV4-3; D: -; size: -; DNA: TGCGCCAGCAGCCAGGGGGGTCAAGAGACCCAGTACTTC; CDR3: CASSQGGQETQYF
J: TRBJ1-1; V: TRBV5-1; D: TRBD1; size: -; DNA: TGCGCCAGCAGCCGGACAGGGCTTTTGTCTGAAGCTTTCTTT; CDR3: CASSRTGLLSEAFF
J: TRBJ1-6; V: TRBV5-5; D: -; size: few; DNA: TGTGCCAGCAGCTTGCCAGACTATAATTCACCCCTCCACTTT; CDR3: CASSLPDYNSPLHF
J: TRBJ2-2; V: TRBV11-1; D: TRBD2; size: few; DNA: TGTGCCAGCAGCTACGGACTAGCGGGGGTTACCGGGGAGCTGTTTTTT; CDR3: CASSYGLAGVTGELFF
J: TRBJ2-3; V: TRBV20-1; D: -; size: few; DNA: TGCAGTGCTTTCAGAGGGGATACGCAGTATTTT; CDR3: CSAFRGDTQYF
J: TRBJ1-5; V: TRBV19; D: -; size: -; DNA: TGTGCCAGTAGTATTTCCCGATTGGTCACTCCTTATCAGCCCCAGCATTTT; CDR3: CASSISRLVTPYQPQHF
J: TRBJ2-1; V: TRBV10-2; D: TRBD2; size: -; DNA: TGCGCCAGCAGAGGACTAGCGGCCAATGAGCAGTTCTTC; CDR3: CASRGLAANEQFF
J: TRBJ2-5; V: TRBV2; D: -; size: -; DNA: TGTGCCAGCAGCTCCCAGAGGCAGGGTGGTGAGACCCAGTACTTC; CDR3: CASSSQRQGGETQYF
J: TRBJ2-7; V: TRBV5-5; D: TRBD1; size: few; DNA: TGTGCCAGCAGCGCCGCCGTCGACAGGGGGCGGCAGTACTTC; CDR3: CASSAAVDRGRQYF
J: TRBJ2-7; V: TRBV2; D: -; size: -; DNA: TGTGCCAGCCGAGGACAGCAATACGAGCAGTACTTC; CDR3: CASRGQQYEQYF
J: TRBJ2-1; V: TRBV11-3; D: -; size: few; DNA: TGTGCCAGCAGCTTAGGGGGACTCGCCACCTACAATGAGCAGTTCTTC; CDR3: CASSLGGLATYNEQFF
J: TRBJ1-4; V: TRBV7-9; D: -; size: few; DNA: TGTGCGGAGGGAGGGGAGGAAAAACTGTTTTTT; CDR3: CAEGGEEKLFF